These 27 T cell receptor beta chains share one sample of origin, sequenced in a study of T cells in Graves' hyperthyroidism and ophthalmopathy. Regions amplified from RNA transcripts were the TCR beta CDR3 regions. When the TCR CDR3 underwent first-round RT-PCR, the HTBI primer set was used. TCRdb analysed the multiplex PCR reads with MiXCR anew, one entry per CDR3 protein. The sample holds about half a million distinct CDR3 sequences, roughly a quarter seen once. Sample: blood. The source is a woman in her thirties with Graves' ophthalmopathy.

The CDR3 sequence is CASNVGTVANGEQYF. The CDR3 DNA reads as TGTGCCAGCAATGTAGGGACCGTAGCCAATGGCGAGCAGTACTTC. The V call is TRBV7-2, the J call TRBJ2-7; possibly TRBD1 or TRBD2 for D (5 bases each). V gave up 7 bases and J gave up 6 bases, with 22 bases separating them. CDR1 and CDR2 (germline): SGHTA, FQGNSA. This CDR3 has 15 amino acids.

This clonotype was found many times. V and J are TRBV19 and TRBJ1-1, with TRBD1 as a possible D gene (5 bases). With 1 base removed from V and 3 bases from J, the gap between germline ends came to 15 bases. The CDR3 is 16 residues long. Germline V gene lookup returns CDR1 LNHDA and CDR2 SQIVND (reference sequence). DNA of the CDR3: TGTGCCAGTAGTATAGCGCGTGACAGTTCACACACTGAAGCTTTCTTT. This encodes CASSIARDSSHTEAFF.

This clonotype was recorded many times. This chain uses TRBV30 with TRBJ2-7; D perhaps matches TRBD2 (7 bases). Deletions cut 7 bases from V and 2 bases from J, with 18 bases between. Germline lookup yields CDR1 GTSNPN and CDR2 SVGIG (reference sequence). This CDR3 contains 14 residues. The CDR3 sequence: CALAGRGATYEQYF. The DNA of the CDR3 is TGTGCCTTAGCGGGTCGGGGGGCCACCTACGAGCAGTACTTC.

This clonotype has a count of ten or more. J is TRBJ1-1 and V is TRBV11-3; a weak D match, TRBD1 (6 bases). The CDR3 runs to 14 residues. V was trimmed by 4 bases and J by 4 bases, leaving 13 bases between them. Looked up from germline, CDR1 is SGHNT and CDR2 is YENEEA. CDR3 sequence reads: CASSSSGVGTEAFF. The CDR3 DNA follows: TGTGCCAGCAGCTCTTCAGGGGTAGGCACTGAAGCTTTCTTT. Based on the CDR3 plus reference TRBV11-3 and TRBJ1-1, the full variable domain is EAGVVQSPRYKIIEKKQPVAFWCNPISGHNTLYWYLQNLGQGPELLIRYENEEAVDDSQLPKDRFSAERLKGVDSTLKIQPAELGDSAVYLCASSSSGVGTEAFFGQGTRLTVV.

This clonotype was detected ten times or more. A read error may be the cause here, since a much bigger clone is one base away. CDR3 DNA: TGTGCCAGCGGTGAAGCGGGGGCTTGGGAGCAGTACTTC. This codes for CASGEAGAWEQYF. The chain is built from TRBV6-1 and TRBJ2-7; 8 bases map to TRBD2. CDR3 length equals 13 residues. Germline CDR1 is MNHNS and CDR2 is SASEGT.

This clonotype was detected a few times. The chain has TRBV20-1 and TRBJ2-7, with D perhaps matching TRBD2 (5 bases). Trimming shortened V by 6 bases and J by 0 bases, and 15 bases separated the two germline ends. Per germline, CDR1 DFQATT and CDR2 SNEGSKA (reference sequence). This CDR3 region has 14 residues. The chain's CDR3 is CSAAPGVSSYEQYF. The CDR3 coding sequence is TGCAGTGCCGCGCCCGGGGTGAGCTCCTACGAGCAGTACTTC.

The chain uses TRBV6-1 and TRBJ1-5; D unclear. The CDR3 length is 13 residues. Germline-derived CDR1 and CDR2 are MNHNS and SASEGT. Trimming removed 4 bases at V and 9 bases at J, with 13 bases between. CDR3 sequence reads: CASSVNSEGPQHF. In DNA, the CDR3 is TGTGCCAGCAGTGTCAATTCAGAGGGGCCCCAGCATTTT.

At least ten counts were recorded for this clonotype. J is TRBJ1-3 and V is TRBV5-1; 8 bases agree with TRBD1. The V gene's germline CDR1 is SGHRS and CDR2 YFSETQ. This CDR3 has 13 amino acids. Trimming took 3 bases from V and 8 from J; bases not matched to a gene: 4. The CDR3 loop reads CASSSQGEYTIYF. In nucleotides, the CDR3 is TGCGCCAGCAGCTCACAGGGGGAGTACACCATATATTTT. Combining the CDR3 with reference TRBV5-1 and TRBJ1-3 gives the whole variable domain KAGVTQTPRYLIKTRGQQVTLSCSPISGHRSVSWYQQTPGQGLQFLFEYFSETQRNKGNFPGRFSGRQFSNSRSEMNVSTLELGDSALYLCASSSQGEYTIYFGEGSWLTVV.

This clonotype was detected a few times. For the CDR3, the DNA is TGTGCCGGCGGGCGGACCCGCAATCAGCCCCAGCATTTT. Encoded protein: CAGGRTRNQPQHF. The V call is TRBV30, the J call TRBJ1-5, with D hard to call. The CDR3 length is 13 residues. The germline V and J ends were trimmed by 8 bases and 2 bases, with 13 bases remaining between them. Germline CDR1 GTSNPN, CDR2 SVGIG (reference sequence).

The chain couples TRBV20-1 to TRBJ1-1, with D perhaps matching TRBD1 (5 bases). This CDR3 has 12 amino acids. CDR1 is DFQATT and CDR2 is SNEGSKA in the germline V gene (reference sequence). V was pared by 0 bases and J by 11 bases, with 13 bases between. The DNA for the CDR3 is TGCAGTGCTAGAGATTGGAGAGGGACGGCTTTCTTT. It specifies CSARDWRGTAFF.

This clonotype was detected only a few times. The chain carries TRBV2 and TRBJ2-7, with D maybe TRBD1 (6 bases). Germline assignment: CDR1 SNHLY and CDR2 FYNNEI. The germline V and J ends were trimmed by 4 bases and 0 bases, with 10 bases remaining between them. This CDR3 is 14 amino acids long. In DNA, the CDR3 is TGTGCCAGCAGTGGACAGGTTCTCTCCTACGAGCAGTACTTC. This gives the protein CASSGQVLSYEQYF.

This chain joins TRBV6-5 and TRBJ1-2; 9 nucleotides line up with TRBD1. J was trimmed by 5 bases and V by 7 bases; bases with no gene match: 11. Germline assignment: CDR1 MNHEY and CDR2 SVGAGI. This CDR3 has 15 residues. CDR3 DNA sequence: TGTGCCAGCAATTTCGGGACAGGGTACCGGTATGGCTACACCTTC. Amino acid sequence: CASNFGTGYRYGYTF.

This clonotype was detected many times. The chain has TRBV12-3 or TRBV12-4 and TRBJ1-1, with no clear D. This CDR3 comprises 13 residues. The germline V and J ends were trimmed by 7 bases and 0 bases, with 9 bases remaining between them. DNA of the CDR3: TGTGCCAGCACCCCGGGATTGAACACTGAAGCTTTCTTT. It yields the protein CASTPGLNTEAFF.

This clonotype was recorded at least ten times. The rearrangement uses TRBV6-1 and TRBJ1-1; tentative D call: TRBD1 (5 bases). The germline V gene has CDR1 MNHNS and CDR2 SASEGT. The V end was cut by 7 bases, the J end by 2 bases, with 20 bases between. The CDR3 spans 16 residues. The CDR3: CASIKILGTLNTEAFF. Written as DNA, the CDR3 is TGTGCCAGCATCAAGATCCTCGGGACCTTAAACACTGAAGCTTTCTTT.

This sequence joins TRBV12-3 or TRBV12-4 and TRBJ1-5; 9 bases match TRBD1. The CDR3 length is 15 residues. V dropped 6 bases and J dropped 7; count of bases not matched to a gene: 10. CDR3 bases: TGTGCCAGCAGGGGGGGACAGGGAGAAGGGCAGCCCCAGCATTTT. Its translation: CASRGGQGEGQPQHF.

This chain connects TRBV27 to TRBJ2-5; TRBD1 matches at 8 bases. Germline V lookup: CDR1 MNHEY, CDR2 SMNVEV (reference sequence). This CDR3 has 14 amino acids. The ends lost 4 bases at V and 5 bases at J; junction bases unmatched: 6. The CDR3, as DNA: TGTGCCAGCAGTTACGCAGGGGGCTCGGAGACCCAGTACTTC. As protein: CASSYAGGSETQYF.

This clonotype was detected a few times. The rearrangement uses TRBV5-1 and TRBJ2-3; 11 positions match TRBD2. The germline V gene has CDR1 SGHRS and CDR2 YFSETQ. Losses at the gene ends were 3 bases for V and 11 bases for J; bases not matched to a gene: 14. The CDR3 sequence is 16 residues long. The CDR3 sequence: CASSSTHLAGGAQQYF. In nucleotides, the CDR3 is TGCGCCAGCAGCTCGACCCATCTAGCGGGAGGAGCCCAGCAGTATTTT.

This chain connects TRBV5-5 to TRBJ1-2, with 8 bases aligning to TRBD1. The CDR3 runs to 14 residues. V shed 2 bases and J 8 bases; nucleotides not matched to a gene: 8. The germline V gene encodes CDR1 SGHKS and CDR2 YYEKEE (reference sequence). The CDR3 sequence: CASSLTQGARGYTF. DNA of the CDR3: TGTGCCAGCAGCTTAACCCAGGGGGCTCGAGGCTACACCTTC. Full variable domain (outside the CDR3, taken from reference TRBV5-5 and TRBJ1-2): DAGVTQSPTHLIKTRGQQVTLRCSPISGHKSVSWYQQVLGQGPQFIFQYYEKEERGRGNFPDRFSARQFPNYSSELNVNALLLGDSALYLCASSLTQGARGYTFGSGTRLTVV.

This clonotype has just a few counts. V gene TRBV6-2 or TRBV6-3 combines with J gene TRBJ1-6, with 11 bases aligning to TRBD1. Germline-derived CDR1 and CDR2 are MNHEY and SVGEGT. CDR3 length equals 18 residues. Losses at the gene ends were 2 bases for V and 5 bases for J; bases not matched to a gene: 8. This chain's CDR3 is CASSYLGQGARNNSPLHF. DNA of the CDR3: TGTGCCAGCAGTTACCTCGGACAGGGGGCGCGAAATAATTCACCCCTCCACTTT.

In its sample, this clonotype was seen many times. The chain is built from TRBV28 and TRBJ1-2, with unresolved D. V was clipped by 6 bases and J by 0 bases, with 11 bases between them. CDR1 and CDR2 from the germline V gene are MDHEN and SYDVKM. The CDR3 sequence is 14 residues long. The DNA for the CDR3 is TGTGCCAGCAGAGACCGAGGGCCTAACTATGGCTACACCTTC. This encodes CASRDRGPNYGYTF.

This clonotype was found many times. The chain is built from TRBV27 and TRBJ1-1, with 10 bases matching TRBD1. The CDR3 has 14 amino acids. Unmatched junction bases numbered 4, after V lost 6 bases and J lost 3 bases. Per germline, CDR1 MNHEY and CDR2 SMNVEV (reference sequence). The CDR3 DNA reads TGTGCCAGCAGCTTGGACAGGGGGGACACTGAAGCTTTCTTT. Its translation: CASSLDRGDTEAFF.

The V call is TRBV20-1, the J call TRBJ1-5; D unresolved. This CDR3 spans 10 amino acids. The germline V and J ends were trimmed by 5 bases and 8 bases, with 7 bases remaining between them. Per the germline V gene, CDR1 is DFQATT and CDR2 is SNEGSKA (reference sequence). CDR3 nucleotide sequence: TGCAGTGCTGGGTTGAAGCCCCAGCATTTT. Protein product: CSAGLKPQHF.

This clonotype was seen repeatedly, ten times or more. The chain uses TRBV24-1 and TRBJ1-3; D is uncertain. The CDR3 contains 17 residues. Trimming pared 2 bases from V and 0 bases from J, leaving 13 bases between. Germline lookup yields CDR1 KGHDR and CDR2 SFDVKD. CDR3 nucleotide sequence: TGTGCCACCAGTGATTACACGCACCGCCGCTCTGGAAACACCATATATTTT. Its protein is CATSDYTHRRSGNTIYF.

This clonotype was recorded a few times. The DNA for the CDR3 is TGTGCCAGCTCACCATTAGGTCCCACTAACACTGAAGCTTTCTTT. It codes for CASSPLGPTNTEAFF. V is TRBV18 and J is TRBJ1-1; D is uncertain. V lost 2 bases and J lost 2, with 12 bases in between. CDR3 length equals 15 residues. Germline CDR1 and CDR2: KGHSH and LQKENI. Complete variable domain (other parts from reference TRBV18 and TRBJ1-1): NAGVMQNPRHLVRRRGQEARLRCSPMKGHSHVYWYRQLPEEGLKFMVYLQKENIIDESGMPKERFSAEFPKEGPSILRIQQVVRGDSAAYFCASSPLGPTNTEAFFGQGTRLTVV.

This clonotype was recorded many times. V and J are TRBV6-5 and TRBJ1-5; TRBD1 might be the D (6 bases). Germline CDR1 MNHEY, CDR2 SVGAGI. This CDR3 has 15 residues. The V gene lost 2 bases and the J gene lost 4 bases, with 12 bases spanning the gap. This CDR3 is CASSYSGTPNQPQHF. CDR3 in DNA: TGTGCCAGCAGTTACAGTGGGACACCTAATCAGCCCCAGCATTTT.

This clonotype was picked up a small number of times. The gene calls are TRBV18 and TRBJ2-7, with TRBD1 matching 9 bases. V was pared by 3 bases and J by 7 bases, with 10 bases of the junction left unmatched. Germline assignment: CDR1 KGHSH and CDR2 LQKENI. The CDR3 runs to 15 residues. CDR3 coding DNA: TGTGCCAGCTCACCCTTGGACAGGGGACGGGGAGAGCAGTACTTC. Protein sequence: CASSPLDRGRGEQYF.

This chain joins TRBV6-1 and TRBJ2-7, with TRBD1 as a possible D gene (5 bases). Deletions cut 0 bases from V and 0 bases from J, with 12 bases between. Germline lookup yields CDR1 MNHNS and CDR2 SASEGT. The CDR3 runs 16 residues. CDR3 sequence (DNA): TGTGCCAGCAGTGAAGCGTACAGGTCAAGCTCCTACGAGCAGTACTTC. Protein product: CASSEAYRSSSYEQYF.